Below, 30 T cell receptor beta chains from the same sample are listed, as sequenced in a study of cytomegalovirus exposure and HLA in healthy donors. The PCR had 60 Vbeta and 13 Jbeta primers. Produced via immunoSEQ multiplex PCR; TCRdb's table is partial and in-frame only. In total, the table holds around 100,000 clones. Sample: PBMCs. These TCRs come from a man in his forties in good health and CMV-seropositive.

V and J are TRBV4-2 and TRBJ2-3; a weak D match, TRBD2 (5 bases). The germline CDR1 and CDR2 sequences are LGHNA and YNFKEQ. The CDR3 contains 19 residues. V lost 4 bases, J lost 2 bases, and 25 bases lay in between. The CDR3 DNA reads as TGTGCCAGCAGCCCCAACGGTAGGAGCGGATGGGGATCCACAGATACGCAGTATTTT. Translation: CASSPNGRSGWGSTDTQYF.

The chain uses TRBV28 and TRBJ1-1; unclear D gene. CDR1 and CDR2 (germline): MDHEN, SYDVKM. V lost 2 bases to trimming and J lost 1 base, with 11 bases between them. This CDR3 contains 15 residues. The DNA for the CDR3 is TGTGCCAGCAGTTTAGCCGCGGGAGGGAACACTGAAGCTTTCTTT. Protein product: CASSLAAGGNTEAFF.

This chain joins TRBV10-3 and TRBJ1-5; unclear D gene. This CDR3 spans 14 amino acids. Trimming removed 2 bases from V and 1 base from J, with 6 bases in between. Germline lookup yields CDR1 ENHRY and CDR2 SYGVKD. The CDR3 is CAISEGESNQPQHF. The CDR3 coding sequence is TGTGCCATCAGTGAGGGGGAGAGCAATCAGCCCCAGCATTTT.

CDR3 sequence: CASSLATVMNTEAFF. CDR3 in DNA: TGCGCCAGCAGCTTGGCCACAGTCATGAACACTGAAGCTTTCTTT. The chain is built from TRBV5-1 and TRBJ1-1, with no clear D. CDR1 and CDR2 from the germline V gene are SGHRS and YFSETQ. The CDR3 loop spans 15 amino acids. V shed 0 bases and J shed 0 bases, with 9 bases lying between them.

V gene TRBV14 combines with J gene TRBJ1-2; tentatively, D is TRBD1 (5 bases). The V gene lost 5 bases and the J gene lost 0 bases, with 10 bases spanning the gap. Germline V gene sequence: CDR1 SGHDN, CDR2 FVKESK. This CDR3 contains 14 residues. CDR3: CASSYLTANYGYTF. CDR3 nucleotide sequence: TGTGCCAGCAGCTACTTGACAGCTAACTATGGCTACACCTTC.

The chain employs TRBV28 and TRBJ2-2, with 10 bases matching TRBD1. V was clipped by 5 bases and J by 7 bases; unmatched bases: 7. Germline CDR1 and CDR2: MDHEN and SYDVKM. CDR3 length equals 15 residues. CDR3 bases: TGTGCCAGCAGTCTACGTGACAGGGGGCGCGGGGAGCTGTTTTTT. This translates into CASSLRDRGRGELFF.

The CDR3 DNA reads as TGTGCCAGCAGCTTAGGGGCCACCCCTAGCACAGATACGCAGTATTTT. Translated, it gives CASSLGATPSTDTQYF. This chain links TRBV7-3 with TRBJ2-3; TRBD1 might be the D (5 bases). The V end was cut by 2 bases, the J end by 0 bases, with 12 bases between. Germline V CDR1 and CDR2: SGHTA, FQGTGA. This CDR3 is 16 amino acids long.

V usage is TRBV6-5 and J usage is TRBJ1-5; D not resolved. The CDR3 runs 13 residues. V was trimmed by 0 bases and J by 5 bases, leaving 5 bases between them. CDR1 and CDR2 (germline): MNHEY, SVGAGI. The chain's CDR3 is CASSYSRDQPQHF. The DNA for the CDR3 is TGTGCCAGCAGTTACTCGAGGGATCAGCCCCAGCATTTT.

This sequence joins TRBV27 and TRBJ2-7, with TRBD1 identical over 9 bases. With 5 bases clipped from V and 4 bases from J, the junction kept 12 bases outside the gene matches. Germline V gene sequence: CDR1 MNHEY, CDR2 SMNVEV (reference sequence). The CDR3 loop spans 16 amino acids. CDR3 amino acids: CASSLTGTGGRYEQYF. The CDR3 DNA reads as TGTGCCAGCAGTCTCACCGGTACAGGGGGCCGGTACGAGCAGTACTTC.

The chain joins TRBV19 to TRBJ2-2, with D possibly TRBD2 on 6 matching bases. V was clipped by 5 bases and J by 5 bases, with 15 bases between them. Looked up from germline, CDR1 is LNHDA and CDR2 is SQIVND (reference sequence). The CDR3 runs 15 residues. The DNA for the CDR3 is TGTGCCAGTAGTCCCTTAGCGGAGGGGACCGGGGAGCTGTTTTTT. Its translation is CASSPLAEGTGELFF.

This chain links TRBV5-6 with TRBJ1-5; tentative D call: TRBD1 (5 bases). The CDR3 sequence is 13 residues long. V lost 3 bases and J 4 bases, leaving 8 bases between the germline ends. CDR1 is SGHDT, CDR2 YYEEEE, per germline. This chain's CDR3 is CASSWGVNQPQHF. The CDR3 DNA is TGTGCCAGCAGCTGGGGGGTGAATCAGCCCCAGCATTTT.

This chain links TRBV11-3 with TRBJ1-1, with TRBD1 identical over 7 bases. This CDR3 has 14 residues. Germline V gives CDR1 SGHNT, CDR2 YENEEA. With 0 bases clipped from V and 6 bases from J, the junction kept 4 bases outside the gene matches. CDR3 sequence (DNA): TGTGCCAGCAGCTTAGACGATACAGGGGCTGAAGCTTTCTTT. Its protein product is CASSLDDTGAEAFF.

This chain uses TRBV19 with TRBJ2-7, with 8 bases fitting TRBD2. The CDR3 length is 15 residues. The ends lost 3 bases at V and 13 bases at J; junction bases unmatched: 17. CDR1 and CDR2 from the germline V gene are LNHDA and SQIVND (reference sequence). CDR3 loop: CASSIEGSGISSPYF. The CDR3 DNA reads TGTGCCAGTAGTATCGAAGGTAGCGGGATTTCATCACCATACTTC. Supplemented by reference TRBV19 and TRBJ2-7, the full variable domain reads DGGITQSPKYLFRKEGQNVTLSCEQNLNHDAMYWYRQDPGQGLRLIYYSQIVNDFQKGDIAEGYSVSREKKESFPLTVTSAQKNPTAFYLCASSIEGSGISSPYFGPGTRLTVT.

This chain uses TRBV10-3 with TRBJ2-2; 9 bases are shared with TRBD1. The CDR3 runs 14 residues. With V trimmed by 7 bases and J by 3 bases, 3 bases remained unmatched. The germline V gene encodes CDR1 ENHRY and CDR2 SYGVKD. CDR3 loop: CAIIRDRDTGELFF. In nucleotides, the CDR3 is TGTGCCATCATTAGGGACAGGGACACCGGGGAGCTGTTTTTT.

The chain recombines TRBV5-1 with TRBJ1-1; TRBD1 aligns across 8 bases. There are 15 residues in the CDR3. J lost 0 bases, V lost 4 bases, and 5 bases had no gene match. From germline, CDR1 is SGHRS and CDR2 YFSETQ. The CDR3 sequence is CASSLLQGVNTEAFF. Written as DNA, the CDR3 is TGCGCCAGCAGCCTTTTACAGGGGGTGAACACTGAAGCTTTCTTT.

The chain joins TRBV7-9 to TRBJ2-1; TRBD2 matches at 8 bases. The CDR3 loop spans 12 amino acids. Germline CDR1 and CDR2: SEHNR and FQNEAQ (reference sequence). The V and J ends lost 2 bases and 15 bases, in that order; junction bases with no gene match: 6. DNA of the CDR3: TGTGCCAGCAGCTTAACAGCGGGAGTAGCGTTCTTC. Its protein is CASSLTAGVAFF.

The chain joins TRBV7-8 to TRBJ1-5; no clear D gene. The length of the CDR3 is 13 residues. Germline CDR1 reads SGHVS; CDR2 reads FQNEAQ. Trimming took 1 base from V and 5 from J, leaving 6 bases between them. The CDR3, as DNA: TGTGCCAGCAGCTTAGGACTGGATCAGCCCCAGCATTTT. Translated, it gives CASSLGLDQPQHF.

The J gene is TRBJ2-7, the V gene TRBV28; 8 positions match TRBD1. CDR3 length: 17 residues. Germline V gene sequence: CDR1 MDHEN, CDR2 SYDVKM. With 6 bases clipped from V and 2 bases from J, the junction kept 15 bases outside the gene matches. The CDR3 sequence: CASSTGGAQGVTYEQYF. The CDR3 region has the DNA TGTGCCAGCAGCACCGGAGGAGCACAGGGGGTCACCTACGAGCAGTACTTC.

The J gene is TRBJ1-5, the V gene TRBV10-3; no clear D gene. The CDR3 is 14 amino acids. Germline CDR1 reads ENHRY; CDR2 reads SYGVKD. With 4 bases removed from V and 4 bases from J, the gap between germline ends came to 11 bases. CDR3 bases: TGTGCCATCAGTGCGACCGGGAGTAATCAGCCCCAGCATTTT. It encodes CAISATGSNQPQHF.

The chain uses TRBV15 and TRBJ2-7, with 8 positions matching TRBD2. The CDR3 has 14 residues. The V gene's germline CDR1 is LNHNV and CDR2 YYDKDF (reference sequence). V lost 0 bases, J lost 3 bases, and 1 base stayed unmatched. CDR3 DNA sequence: TGTGCCACCAGCAGAGAGGGGACTAGCTACGAGCAGTACTTC. It specifies CATSREGTSYEQYF.

The gene calls are TRBV11-2 and TRBJ2-3, with D hard to call. The CDR3 runs to 14 residues. V shed 4 bases and J shed 0 bases, with 8 bases lying between them. Germline V CDR1 and CDR2: SGHAT, FQNNGV. The CDR3 sequence: CASSSQDSTDTQYF. In DNA, the CDR3 is TGTGCCAGCAGCTCCCAGGATAGCACAGATACGCAGTATTTT.

The chain couples TRBV6-4 to TRBJ2-3; 8 bases line up with TRBD2. V trimming: 2 bases; J trimming: 0 bases; junction bases outside the gene matches: 4. Germline V CDR1 and CDR2: MRHNA, SNTAGT. There are 16 residues in the CDR3. The CDR3: CASSDEPSGSTDTQYF. The CDR3 DNA is TGTGCCAGCAGTGACGAACCTAGCGGGAGCACAGATACGCAGTATTTT.

The chain employs TRBV28 and TRBJ1-5; a weak D match, TRBD1 (5 bases). This CDR3 comprises 15 residues. The V end was cut by 7 bases, the J end by 3 bases, with 16 bases between. Germline values: CDR1 MDHEN, CDR2 SYDVKM. The CDR3 coding sequence is TGTGCCAGCAAACCCGGGACTGGAGACAATCAGCCCCAGCATTTT. Translating it yields CASKPGTGDNQPQHF.

This chain connects TRBV6-4 to TRBJ2-7, with a tentative D call TRBD2 (5 bases). CDR1 is MRHNA, CDR2 SNTAGT, per germline. The V end lost 6 bases, the J end lost 6 bases, and 15 bases lay between the germline ends. This CDR3 contains 13 residues. In nucleotides, the CDR3 is TGTGCCAGCAGCGACGGACTTGTGGGCGAGCAGTACTTC. Translating gives CASSDGLVGEQYF.

The chain is built from TRBV18 and TRBJ2-7; D is possibly TRBD1 (5 bases). V lost 6 bases to trimming and J lost 3 bases, with 15 bases between them. Looked up from germline, CDR1 is KGHSH and CDR2 is LQKENI. The CDR3 totals 14 residues. The CDR3 sequence: CASSSSRVDYEQYF. CDR3 DNA sequence: TGTGCCAGCTCCTCCTCCAGGGTGGACTACGAGCAGTACTTC.

V is TRBV7-9 and J is TRBJ2-3; 8 bases are shared with TRBD2. CDR3 length equals 15 residues. Germline V gene lookup returns CDR1 SEHNR and CDR2 FQNEAQ (reference sequence). V gave up 3 bases and J gave up 4 bases; unmatched junction bases: 6. CDR3: CASSFGRAVADTQYF. CDR3 sequence (DNA): TGTGCCAGCAGCTTCGGGAGGGCCGTCGCAGATACGCAGTATTTT.

This chain joins TRBV7-2 and TRBJ2-1; TRBD2 matches at 11 bases. V dropped 5 bases and J dropped 7; count of bases not matched to a gene: 10. Germline lookup yields CDR1 SGHTA and CDR2 FQGNSA. The CDR3 runs to 16 residues. Written as DNA, the CDR3 is TGTGCCAGCAGCATTTCGGTAGCGGGAGGGCGAAATGAGCAGTTCTTC. It translates to CASSISVAGGRNEQFF.

The rearrangement links TRBV28 to TRBJ2-7; D possibly corresponds to TRBD1 (6 bases). Deletions cut 3 bases from V and 5 bases from J, with 11 bases between. Germline CDR1 is MDHEN and CDR2 is SYDVKM. The CDR3 is 13 amino acids. The CDR3 DNA reads TGTGCCAGCAGTTTCAGGGGCACTGACGAGCAGTACTTC. Amino acids: CASSFRGTDEQYF.

The rearrangement uses TRBV5-1 and TRBJ2-3, with D possibly matching TRBD2 (5 bases). The V end was cut by 4 bases, the J end by 6 bases, with 12 bases between. The V gene's germline CDR1 is SGHRS and CDR2 YFSETQ. This CDR3 spans 13 amino acids. The CDR3, as DNA: TGCGCCAGCAGCGGGAGTACAGAGGATACGCAGTATTTT. Its translation: CASSGSTEDTQYF.

The CDR3 sequence: CASSPEGGRGRNEQFF. CDR3 nucleotides: TGTGCCAGCAGCCCCGAGGGGGGGAGGGGCCGCAATGAGCAGTTCTTC. The rearrangement uses TRBV5-4 and TRBJ2-1; the D gene is possibly TRBD2 (7 bases). Germline loops: CDR1 SGHNT, CDR2 YYREEE (reference sequence). V gave up 4 bases and J gave up 6 bases, with 20 bases separating them. CDR3 length equals 16 residues. Supplemented by reference TRBV5-4 and TRBJ2-1, the full variable domain reads ETGVTQSPTHLIKTRGQQVTLRCSSQSGHNTVSWYQQALGQGPQFIFQYYREEENGRGNFPPRFSGLQFPNYSSELNVNALELDDSALYLCASSPEGGRGRNEQFFGPGTRLTVL.